This T cell receptor (beta chain) was found in a study of T cell changes during pregnancy in multiple sclerosis. The CDR3 has 13 residues. Germline loops: CDR1 SSHAT, CDR2 FNYEAQ (reference sequence). The protocol was immunoSEQ multiplex PCR, while the TCRdb copy is restricted to in-frame clones and leaves out a portion. The profile shows tens of thousands of clones, 80% to 90% of them singletons. This clone was detected a few times. The chain carries TRBV7-7 and TRBJ1-2; possibly TRBD1 for D (6 bases). The specimen was CD4+ T cells from peripheral blood mononuclear cells, collected in the second trimester of pregnancy. This receptor was taken from a female donor with multiple sclerosis, enrolled in a pregnancy study. The CDR3 DNA follows: TGTGCGGGACACAGGGTTCCGAGTTGGGGCTACACCTTC. Encoded protein: CAGHRVPSWGYTF.